Listed below are T cell receptor beta chains from one sample, sequenced in a study of shared clonotypes between healthy human individuals. Here immunoSEQ multiplex PCR was the method, and the copy in TCRdb shows in-frame clones only, minus some. The sample includes about 2.4 million clones, around 90% of them seen just once. The sequenced material came from naive CD4+ T cells sorted from blood. The receptors come from a man in his late teens or twenties in good health. Both conserved end residues are part of each CDR3. D genes are given only for firm matches. Where a row states a size, it is once, few, many or the class of an expanded clone; other rows omit it.

DNA: TGTGCCAGCAGGCGGGAGACCCAGTACTTC
CDR3: CASRRETQYF
V: TRBV2
size: once
J: TRBJ2-5
D: .

DNA: TGTGCCAGCAGCCTGCCAGGGCCCGCTAATGAAAAACTGTTTTTT
CDR3: CASSLPGPANEKLFF
V: TRBV5-6
size: .
J: TRBJ1-4
D: .

DNA: TGTGCCAGCAGTTTATTCGGGCAGGGTGGATCACCCCTCCACTTT
CDR3: CASSLFGQGGSPLHF
V: TRBV28
size: .
J: TRBJ1-6
D: .

DNA: TGTGCCAGCAGCCATTACAGGAACACTGAAGCTTTCTTT
CDR3: CASSHYRNTEAFF
V: TRBV7-2
size: .
J: TRBJ1-1
D: .

DNA: TGTGCCAGCTCACGAGGACTAGCGCCCGGGGAGCTGTTTTTT
CDR3: CASSRGLAPGELFF
V: TRBV18
size: .
J: TRBJ2-2
D: TRBD2

DNA: TGTGCCAGCAGTCCGGCTTGGGGGAGGGCAATCCCCGCAATCTACGAGCAGTACTTC
CDR3: CASSPAWGRAIPAIYEQYF
V: TRBV27
size: .
J: TRBJ2-7
D: TRBD2

DNA: TGTGCCAGCAGTGAAGTAGTCAGGATGCATGAGCAGTTCTTC
CDR3: CASSEVVRMHEQFF
V: TRBV6-1
size: once
J: TRBJ2-1
D: .

DNA: TGTGCCAGTAGTATAAGGCGGGGGGGCGATGAGCAGTTCTTC
CDR3: CASSIRRGGDEQFF
V: TRBV19
size: once
J: TRBJ2-1
D: TRBD2

DNA: TGTGCCAGCAGGCGGGACAGCGGCACAGATACGCAGTATTTT
CDR3: CASRRDSGTDTQYF
V: TRBV6-5
size: .
J: TRBJ2-3
D: .

DNA: TGTGCCAGCAAAGGCGATTTGGTTTTCGGGACTGAAGCTTTCTTT
CDR3: CASKGDLVFGTEAFF
V: TRBV6-5
size: .
J: TRBJ1-1
D: .

DNA: TGTGCCAGCAGCGTAGAGGGACAGGGGGCTGAAGCTTTCTTT
CDR3: CASSVEGQGAEAFF
V: TRBV9
size: .
J: TRBJ1-1
D: TRBD1

DNA: TGTGCCAGCAGCTTGGAGGGCCTTATGGTGGATACGCAGTATTTT
CDR3: CASSLEGLMVDTQYF
V: TRBV5-6
size: .
J: TRBJ2-3
D: .

DNA: TGTGCCAGTAGTATATCAAATACAGGTCTGGATGAGCAGTTCTTC
CDR3: CASSISNTGLDEQFF
V: TRBV19
size: .
J: TRBJ2-1
D: .

DNA: TGTGCCAGCAGTGAGTACAGGGATTTGCTAAGCTACCGCAATCAGCCCCAGCATTTT
CDR3: CASSEYRDLLSYRNQPQHF
V: TRBV6-1
size: .
J: TRBJ1-5
D: .

DNA: TGTGCCAGCAGCTTAGATCACAGGGGCGGCACTGAAGCTTTCTTT
CDR3: CASSLDHRGGTEAFF
V: TRBV11-2
size: .
J: TRBJ1-1
D: TRBD1

DNA: TGTGCCAGCAGCGTACAGGAGTTGGGGGAGCAGTACTTC
CDR3: CASSVQELGEQYF
V: TRBV9
size: .
J: TRBJ2-7
D: .

DNA: TGCGCCAGCAGCCCAAGGCGGACTGATCCGAACACCGGGGAGCTGTTTTTT
CDR3: CASSPRRTDPNTGELFF
V: TRBV5-1
size: .
J: TRBJ2-2
D: .

DNA: TGCGCCAGCAGTGAGGGAGGGCCTGGCAATGAGCAGTTCTTC
CDR3: CASSEGGPGNEQFF
V: TRBV10-1
size: .
J: TRBJ2-1
D: .

DNA: TGTGCCTGGAGGGGGACAGAGTGGGGTGAAGCTTTCTTT
CDR3: CAWRGTEWGEAFF
V: TRBV30
size: .
J: TRBJ1-1
D: TRBD1

DNA: TGTGCCAGCAGCGTAGACTTCCAGGCTCCCCCGAATGAGCAGTTCTTC
CDR3: CASSVDFQAPPNEQFF
V: TRBV9
size: .
J: TRBJ2-1
D: .

DNA: TGTGCCAGCCGTGAGGGGCGGCAGACCTCTGGAAACACCATATATTTT
CDR3: CASREGRQTSGNTIYF
V: TRBV2
size: .
J: TRBJ1-3
D: .

DNA: TGTGCCAGCAGTGAAGCGCTTCATCGAGGGAGCGCCAACACCGGGGAGCTGTTTTTT
CDR3: CASSEALHRGSANTGELFF
V: TRBV6-1
size: .
J: TRBJ2-2
D: .

DNA: TGTGCCAGCAGCCCGGGACAGGAAAACACCATATATTTT
CDR3: CASSPGQENTIYF
V: TRBV9
size: .
J: TRBJ1-3
D: TRBD1

DNA: TGTGCTAGCAGCTTTGGGGCAGGGACCACCGGGGAGCTGTTTTTT
CDR3: CASSFGAGTTGELFF
V: TRBV7-7
size: .
J: TRBJ2-2
D: .

DNA: TGTGCCAGCAGCTTAACCCGGGACAGAGTTAAGTCTTTTGAAGCTTTCTTT
CDR3: CASSLTRDRVKSFEAFF
V: TRBV11-2
size: .
J: TRBJ1-1
D: TRBD1

DNA: TGTGCCAGCAGCTTAACGAGCGAAGGCGAGCAGTACTTC
CDR3: CASSLTSEGEQYF
V: TRBV7-3
size: .
J: TRBJ2-7
D: .

DNA: TGTGCCAGCAGCGGGGGGACAGGAAACACCATATATTTT
CDR3: CASSGGTGNTIYF
V: TRBV11-3
size: .
J: TRBJ1-3
D: .

DNA: TGTGCCAGCAGCCGACAGGGCCTCAATGAAAAACTGTTTTTT
CDR3: CASSRQGLNEKLFF
V: TRBV7-2
size: .
J: TRBJ1-4
D: TRBD1

DNA: TGTGCCAGCAGCTTAGGGTGGGGGCCTACCTACGAGCAGTACTTC
CDR3: CASSLGWGPTYEQYF
V: TRBV13
size: .
J: TRBJ2-7
D: .

DNA: TGTGCCAGCTCTGGGACTAGCATCTCCGGTTATGGCGGGGAGCTGTTTTTT
CDR3: CASSGTSISGYGGELFF
V: TRBV2
size: .
J: TRBJ2-2
D: TRBD2

DNA: TGTGCCAGCAGCTTGGGTGGAAGCGAGCAGTACTTC
CDR3: CASSLGGSEQYF
V: TRBV5-5
size: .
J: TRBJ2-7
D: .

DNA: TGCGCCAGCAGCCCGGGAGGGACACCTCAGGGCTACACCTTC
CDR3: CASSPGGTPQGYTF
V: TRBV5-1
size: .
J: TRBJ1-2
D: .

DNA: TGTGCCAGCAGTTTTCCCCTCGTATTGACAGGGGCTAATTACGAGCAGTACTTC
CDR3: CASSFPLVLTGANYEQYF
V: TRBV28
size: .
J: TRBJ2-7
D: TRBD1

DNA: TGTGCCAGCAGCTTGAGGGGCGAGCAGTACTTC
CDR3: CASSLRGEQYF
V: TRBV5-8
size: .
J: TRBJ2-7
D: .

DNA: TGTGCCAGCAGCTCCGGGACAGGGGTGCTCGGGGAGCTGTTTTTT
CDR3: CASSSGTGVLGELFF
V: TRBV11-2
size: .
J: TRBJ2-2
D: TRBD1

DNA: TGTGCCAGCTCACTGACTAGCGGGCTAAGCACAGATACGCAGTATTTT
CDR3: CASSLTSGLSTDTQYF
V: TRBV18
size: .
J: TRBJ2-3
D: TRBD2

DNA: TGCGCCAGCAGCCAAGTTTCCGGGACAGGGCTGATTTCACCCCTCCACTTT
CDR3: CASSQVSGTGLISPLHF
V: TRBV4-1
size: few
J: TRBJ1-6
D: TRBD1

DNA: TGTGCCATCGAGGTTAACTATGGCTACACCTTC
CDR3: CAIEVNYGYTF
V: TRBV30
size: .
J: TRBJ1-2
D: .

DNA: TGCGCCAGCAGCTTGATGGCGGGGAGTGAGCAGTTCTTC
CDR3: CASSLMAGSEQFF
V: TRBV5-1
size: .
J: TRBJ2-1
D: .

DNA: TGCGCCAGCAGTGGTGCTAGCGGGAAATACGAGCAGTACTTC
CDR3: CASSGASGKYEQYF
V: TRBV10-2
size: .
J: TRBJ2-7
D: TRBD2

DNA: TGTGCCAGCAGCGTAGGAACAGGGGGCGGAGCAGATACGCAGTATTTT
CDR3: CASSVGTGGGADTQYF
V: TRBV9
size: .
J: TRBJ2-3
D: TRBD1

DNA: TGTGCCAGCAGCACGGACCTTCAGGGGACCCAGTACTTC
CDR3: CASSTDLQGTQYF
V: TRBV9
size: .
J: TRBJ2-5
D: .

DNA: TGTGCCAGCAGCTCCTCTAGCGGGTCCTACAATGAGCAGTTCTTC
CDR3: CASSSSSGSYNEQFF
V: TRBV5-4
size: .
J: TRBJ2-1
D: TRBD2

DNA: TGTGCCTGGTACCGACAGGGATACACCGGGGAGCTGTTTTTT
CDR3: CAWYRQGYTGELFF
V: TRBV30
size: .
J: TRBJ2-2
D: TRBD1

DNA: TGTGCCACCAGCAGAGATTTGGGCACATCCTACGAGCAGTACTTC
CDR3: CATSRDLGTSYEQYF
V: TRBV15
size: .
J: TRBJ2-7
D: .

DNA: TGTGCCTGGAGTGCCAGGTCCTCGGGGGGCAATCAGCCCCAGCATTTT
CDR3: CAWSARSSGGNQPQHF
V: TRBV30
size: once
J: TRBJ1-5
D: .

DNA: TGTGCTAGTGGTTCCCGGGGGGGCCACACTGAAGCTTTCTTT
CDR3: CASGSRGGHTEAFF
V: TRBV12-5
size: .
J: TRBJ1-1
D: .

DNA: TGCGCCAGCAGCTCCGACCAGCGGTATGGCTACACCTTC
CDR3: CASSSDQRYGYTF
V: TRBV5-1
size: .
J: TRBJ1-2
D: .

DNA: TGTGCCAGCAGCCCGCTAGCGGGGGACACCTACGAGCAGTACTTC
CDR3: CASSPLAGDTYEQYF
V: TRBV28
size: .
J: TRBJ2-7
D: TRBD2

DNA: TGTGCCAGCAGTTACTACGGGGAAGGGAATTCACCCCTCCACTTT
CDR3: CASSYYGEGNSPLHF
V: TRBV6-6
size: .
J: TRBJ1-6
D: .

DNA: TGTGCCAGCAGCGTAGACAGGGGGCCGGAGACCCAGTACTTC
CDR3: CASSVDRGPETQYF
V: TRBV9
size: .
J: TRBJ2-5
D: TRBD1

DNA: TGTGCCAGCAGTCAGGGGGGAAACATTCAGTACTTC
CDR3: CASSQGGNIQYF
V: TRBV2
size: once
J: TRBJ2-4
D: .

DNA: TGTGCCAGCAGCTTGGGGGGTACTAGCGGGAGGGAGACCCAGTACTTC
CDR3: CASSLGGTSGRETQYF
V: TRBV5-4
size: .
J: TRBJ2-5
D: TRBD2

DNA: TGCGCCAGCAGTGGGGGACTAGATGAGACCCAGTACTTC
CDR3: CASSGGLDETQYF
V: TRBV10-1
size: .
J: TRBJ2-5
D: TRBD2

DNA: TGTGCCAGCACCACAGGGTCCGGAGGCTATGGCTACACCTTC
CDR3: CASTTGSGGYGYTF
V: TRBV6-5
size: once
J: TRBJ1-2
D: .

DNA: TGCGCCAGCAGCCAAGAAGGCGGCTATGGCTACACCTTC
CDR3: CASSQEGGYGYTF
V: TRBV4-3
size: few
J: TRBJ1-2
D: .